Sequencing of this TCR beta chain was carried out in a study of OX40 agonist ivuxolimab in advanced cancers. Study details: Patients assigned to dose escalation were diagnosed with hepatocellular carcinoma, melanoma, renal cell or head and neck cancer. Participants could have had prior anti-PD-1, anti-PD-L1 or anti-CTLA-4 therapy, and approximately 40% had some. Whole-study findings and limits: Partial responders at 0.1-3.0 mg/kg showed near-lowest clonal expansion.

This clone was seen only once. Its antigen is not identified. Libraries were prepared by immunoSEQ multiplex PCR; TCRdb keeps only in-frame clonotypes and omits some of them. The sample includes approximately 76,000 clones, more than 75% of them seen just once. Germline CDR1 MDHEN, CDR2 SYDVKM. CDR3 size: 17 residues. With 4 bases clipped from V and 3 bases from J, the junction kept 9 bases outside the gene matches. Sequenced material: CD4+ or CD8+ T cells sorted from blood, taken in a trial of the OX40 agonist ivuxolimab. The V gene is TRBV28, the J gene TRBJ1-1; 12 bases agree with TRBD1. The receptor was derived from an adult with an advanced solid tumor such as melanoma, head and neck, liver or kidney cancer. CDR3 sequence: CASSSLPGTGGDTEAFF. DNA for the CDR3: TGTGCCAGCAGTTCCCTCCCCGGGACAGGGGGCGACACTGAAGCTTTCTTT.